Shown below are 29 T cell receptor beta chains from a single sample sequenced in a study of blood T cell repertoires in COVID-19. Libraries were prepared by immunoSEQ multiplex PCR; TCRdb keeps only in-frame clonotypes and omits some of them. The sample includes a few hundred thousand clones, 85% to 90% of them seen just once. The specimen was PBMCs or T cells enriched from blood (not recorded which). The receptors derive from a man younger than 35 who had recovered from COVID-19.

The J gene is TRBJ2-1, the V gene TRBV5-4; a possible D gene is TRBD1 (6 bases). There are 15 residues in the CDR3. The germline V gene has CDR1 SGHNT and CDR2 YYREEE (reference sequence). The ends were cut back, 4 bases at V and 4 bases at J, with 15 bases in the middle. As DNA, the CDR3 is TGTGCCAGCAGCCCCCGGGACACTTTATACAATGAGCAGTTCTTC. Translation gives CASSPRDTLYNEQFF.

This sequence joins TRBV2 and TRBJ2-1, with D maybe TRBD2 (5 bases). CDR1 is SNHLY and CDR2 is FYNNEI in the germline V gene. The CDR3 consists of 15 residues. V was shortened by 3 bases and J by 1 base, with 10 bases between the two germline ends. CDR3 sequence reads: CASSDLDFSYNEQFF. The DNA of the CDR3 is TGTGCCAGCAGTGACTTGGACTTTTCCTACAATGAGCAGTTCTTC.

The chain recombines TRBV30 with TRBJ1-2, with 11 bases that match TRBD1. Germline CDR1 and CDR2: GTSNPN and SVGIG (reference sequence). This CDR3 comprises 15 residues. The junction had 6 bases not matched to a gene; V was cut back by 2 bases and J by 4 bases. CDR3 nucleotides: TGTGCCTGGAGTCAGACCGGGACAGGGGGCTATGGCTACACCTTC. Translated: CAWSQTGTGGYGYTF.

The V and J genes are TRBV5-4 and TRBJ1-5; D uncertain. The germline gives CDR1 SGHNT, CDR2 YYREEE (reference sequence). The CDR3 sequence is 15 residues long. V gave up 2 bases and J gave up 3 bases, with 12 bases separating them. The CDR3 reads CASSLGREDNQPQHF. CDR3 DNA sequence: TGTGCCAGCAGCTTAGGACGGGAAGACAATCAGCCCCAGCATTTT. The variable domain in full, completed from reference TRBV5-4 and TRBJ1-5, reads ETGVTQSPTHLIKTRGQQVTLRCSSQSGHNTVSWYQQALGQGPQFIFQYYREEENGRGNFPPRFSGLQFPNYSSELNVNALELDDSALYLCASSLGREDNQPQHFGDGTRLSIL.

This chain links TRBV19 with TRBJ2-3; no reliable D call. CDR3 size: 16 residues. The V and J ends lost 6 bases and 0 bases respectively, with 16 bases between them. Germline CDR1 is LNHDA and CDR2 is SQIVND (reference sequence). The CDR3 region is CASSLDSYRSTDTQYF. Here the CDR3 DNA reads TGTGCCAGTAGCTTAGACTCATATCGAAGCACAGATACGCAGTATTTT.

The gene calls are TRBV6-5 and TRBJ1-5; no reliable D call. Trimming shortened V by 0 bases and J by 4 bases, and 10 bases separated the two germline ends. CDR1 is MNHEY, CDR2 SVGAGI, per germline. CDR3 size: 15 residues. The CDR3 region is CASSYSSQTNQPQHF. The CDR3 nucleotides read TGTGCCAGCAGTTACTCGTCGCAGACTAATCAGCCCCAGCATTTT.

This chain joins TRBV4-2 and TRBJ1-5, with D perhaps TRBD1 (6 bases). CDR3 length: 14 residues. Trimming stripped 1 base from V and 6 bases from J, with 10 bases between. Germline CDR1 and CDR2: LGHNA and YNFKEQ. DNA for the CDR3: TGTGCCAGCAGCCAAGCAGGGGCGGGTCAGCCCCAGCATTTT. It is translated as CASSQAGAGQPQHF.

J is TRBJ1-1 and V is TRBV5-6, with D tentatively TRBD1 (6 bases). The V gene lost 3 bases and the J gene lost 0 bases, with 12 bases spanning the gap. Germline values: CDR1 SGHDT, CDR2 YYEEEE. There are 15 residues in the CDR3. The CDR3 here is CASSSRQEMNTEAFF. Written as DNA, the CDR3 is TGTGCCAGCAGCTCCCGACAGGAGATGAACACTGAAGCTTTCTTT.

CDR3 in DNA: TGTGCCAGCAGCCGGACAGGGGGCACTGAAGCTTTCTTT. Translation: CASSRTGGTEAFF. The chain joins TRBV7-9 to TRBJ1-1, with 10 nucleotides matching TRBD1. J was trimmed by 4 bases and V by 5 bases; bases with no gene match: 1. Per the germline V gene, CDR1 is SEHNR and CDR2 is FQNEAQ (reference sequence). This CDR3 contains 13 residues.

The chain has TRBV28 and TRBJ1-6; 7 bases line up with TRBD1. The CDR3 covers 16 residues. From germline, CDR1 is MDHEN and CDR2 SYDVKM. V lost 6 bases, J lost 6 bases, and 11 bases stayed unmatched. The CDR3 here is CASSTVKGAVNSPLHF. The CDR3 nucleotides read TGTGCCAGCAGCACAGTAAAGGGGGCAGTTAATTCACCCCTCCACTTT.

The CDR3 bases are TGTGCCAGCAGACCCGGGACAGGGATGACCGGGGAGCTGTTTTTT. As protein: CASRPGTGMTGELFF. This chain uses TRBV7-8 with TRBJ2-2; 9 nucleotides agree with TRBD1. The CDR3 runs to 15 residues. Per germline, CDR1 SGHVS and CDR2 FQNEAQ. Trimming took 6 bases from V and 5 from J; bases not matched to a gene: 7.

The V call is TRBV5-1, the J call TRBJ2-1; 9 bases map to TRBD2. The germline gives CDR1 SGHRS, CDR2 YFSETQ. Germline trimming cut 0 bases from V and 5 bases from J; bases unmatched to any gene: 3. This CDR3 has 15 residues. This chain's CDR3 is CASSLEGLAHNEQFF. CDR3 sequence (DNA): TGCGCCAGCAGCTTGGAAGGACTAGCGCACAATGAGCAGTTCTTC.

The J gene is TRBJ2-2, the V gene TRBV7-3, with TRBD2 matching over 7 bases. CDR1 and CDR2 from the germline V gene are SGHTA and FQGTGA. The CDR3 is made up of 14 amino acids. After removal of 5 bases from V and 7 bases from J, the junction contained 7 bases not matched to a gene. The CDR3 region has the DNA TGTGCCAGCAGCCCCTACGGACTAGGCGGGGAGCTGTTTTTT. This encodes CASSPYGLGGELFF.

The CDR3 loop is CATSDYTSGRYEQFF. The CDR3 DNA reads as TGTGCCACCAGTGATTACACTAGCGGGAGGTATGAGCAGTTCTTC. This rearrangement joins TRBV24-1 to TRBJ2-1; TRBD2 aligns across 12 bases. V shed 2 bases and J 8 bases; nucleotides not matched to a gene: 3. The CDR3 contains 15 residues. Looked up from germline, CDR1 is KGHDR and CDR2 is SFDVKD.

V gene TRBV5-4 combines with J gene TRBJ2-1; 7 nucleotides match TRBD1. Germline lookup yields CDR1 SGHNT and CDR2 YYREEE (reference sequence). Germline trimming cut 2 bases from V and 5 bases from J; bases unmatched to any gene: 7. The CDR3 length is 15 residues. The CDR3 loop reads CASSFPGQIDNEQFF. The CDR3 region has the DNA TGTGCCAGCAGCTTTCCGGGACAGATTGACAATGAGCAGTTCTTC.

The V call is TRBV11-2, the J call TRBJ1-1; no reliable D call. The CDR3 covers 15 residues. Trimming cost V 6 bases and J 2 bases, with 16 bases left between them. The germline V gene encodes CDR1 SGHAT and CDR2 FQNNGV. The CDR3: CASRRPGQYNTEAFF. The CDR3 DNA follows: TGTGCCAGCAGAAGACCGGGTCAATATAACACTGAAGCTTTCTTT.

The genes are TRBV2 and TRBJ2-1; weak D call: TRBD1 (6 bases). The CDR3 loop spans 12 amino acids. V shed 8 bases and J shed 7 bases, with 12 bases lying between them. Per the germline V gene, CDR1 is SNHLY and CDR2 is FYNNEI. Written as DNA, the CDR3 is TGTGCCAGCTACAGGGTTACGAATGAGCAGTTCTTC. Translated, it gives CASYRVTNEQFF.

The chain has TRBV19 and TRBJ1-3; 10 bases agree with TRBD1. The CDR3 is 16 amino acids. J was trimmed by 0 bases and V by 10 bases; bases with no gene match: 9. Germline CDR1 is LNHDA and CDR2 is SQIVND (reference sequence). DNA of the CDR3: TGTGCCAACTCACCGGGACAGGGGTTCTCTGGAAACACCATATATTTT. Translation: CANSPGQGFSGNTIYF.

V is TRBV27 and J is TRBJ2-2; 9 bases agree with TRBD1. The CDR3 is made up of 15 amino acids. Germline CDR1 MNHEY, CDR2 SMNVEV (reference sequence). CDR3 DNA sequence: TGTGCAACCAAACCGGGACAGGGTAACACCGGGGAGCTGTTTTTT. Protein sequence: CATKPGQGNTGELFF.

The chain is built from TRBV15 and TRBJ2-1, with D possibly TRBD1 on 5 matching bases. V lost 5 bases to trimming and J lost 3 bases, with 11 bases between them. The CDR3 is 14 amino acids. The germline gives CDR1 LNHNV, CDR2 YYDKDF (reference sequence). CDR3 in DNA: TGTGCCACCAGCCAAGACAGAAACTACAATGAGCAGTTCTTC. Translating gives CATSQDRNYNEQFF.

The chain carries TRBV21-1 and TRBJ2-2; no check of the table's D call, TRBD1, against the DNA was made. TRBV21-1 is designated a pseudogene. The CDR3 runs to 20 residues. CDR3 sequence (DNA): TGTGCCAGCAGCAAAATGGGGACAGGGGGATACACTGGGAACACCGGGGAGCTGTTTTTT. Translated: CASSKMGTGGYTGNTGELFF.

The rearrangement joins TRBV30 to TRBJ2-1; D might be TRBD2 (6 bases). V lost 5 bases and J lost 3, with 17 bases in between. From germline, CDR1 is GTSNPN and CDR2 SVGIG (reference sequence). The CDR3 totals 15 residues. The CDR3 DNA sequence: TGTGCCTGGGAGAGGCTAGGAGCGGGCTACAATGAGCAGTTCTTC. Translated: CAWERLGAGYNEQFF.

The rearrangement joins TRBV7-6 to TRBJ1-1, with TRBD1 identical over 7 bases. This CDR3 region has 17 residues. Germline V CDR1 and CDR2: SGHVS, FNYEAQ. Trimming at V came to 7 bases and at J to 0 bases, leaving 14 bases not matched to a gene. CDR3 in amino acids: CASTAVTDRVVNTEAFF. The DNA of the CDR3 is TGTGCCAGCACCGCGGTAACTGACAGGGTGGTGAACACTGAAGCTTTCTTT.

Comment on this clone: Other nucleotide sequences in the sample specify the same CDR3. The chain recombines TRBV18 with TRBJ1-2, with 9 bases aligning to TRBD1. This CDR3 is built from 14 residues. Germline V CDR1 and CDR2: KGHSH, LQKENI. Trimming took 2 bases from V and 2 from J; bases not matched to a gene: 0. The CDR3 loop is CASSPGTGNYGYTF. Here the CDR3 DNA reads TGTGCCAGCTCACCAGGGACAGGGAACTATGGCTACACCTTC. Full variable domain (rest looked up from reference TRBV18 and TRBJ1-2): NAGVMQNPRHLVRRRGQEARLRCSPMKGHSHVYWYRQLPEEGLKFMVYLQKENIIDESGMPKERFSAEFPKEGPSILRIQQVVRGDSAAYFCASSPGTGNYGYTFGSGTRLTVV.

The rearrangement joins TRBV6-4 to TRBJ2-3; D gene unclear. Trimming shortened V by 4 bases and J by 0 bases, and 8 bases separated the two germline ends. From germline, CDR1 is MRHNA and CDR2 SNTAGT. This CDR3 spans 14 amino acids. The CDR3 nucleotides read TGTGCCAGCAGTGCCTTATCTAGCACAGATACGCAGTATTTT. Encoded protein: CASSALSSTDTQYF.

The gene calls are TRBV6-5 and TRBJ2-7, with 12 bases identical to TRBD2. CDR1 is MNHEY and CDR2 is SVGAGI in the germline V gene. The trim removed 6 bases at V and 4 bases at J, leaving 4 bases unmatched. CDR3 length: 14 residues. CDR3 region: CASRRGTSGYEQYF. For the CDR3, the DNA is TGTGCCAGCAGGAGGGGGACTAGCGGGTACGAGCAGTACTTC.

V is TRBV6-5 and J is TRBJ1-4; unclear D gene. Trimming took off 2 bases at V and 0 bases at J, with 10 bases between the two ends. In germline, CDR1 is MNHEY, CDR2 SVGAGI. This CDR3 is 16 amino acids long. CDR3 in amino acids: CASSYVFTATNEKLFF. The CDR3 DNA is TGTGCCAGCAGTTACGTCTTTACGGCAACTAATGAAAAACTGTTTTTT.

Only one count was recorded for this clone. V usage is TRBV6-2 or TRBV6-3 and J usage is TRBJ2-7, with 9 bases aligning to TRBD1. V lost 2 bases and J lost 1; bases outside the gene matches: 3. The CDR3 is made up of 15 amino acids. Germline lookup yields CDR1 MNHEY and CDR2 SVGEGT. The CDR3 DNA sequence: TGTGCCAGCAGTTACAGGGGACAGGGATCCTACGAGCAGTACTTC. Protein sequence: CASSYRGQGSYEQYF.

The gene calls are TRBV24-1 and TRBJ2-5, with TRBD2 matching over 9 bases. Germline loops: CDR1 KGHDR, CDR2 SFDVKD. The CDR3 runs 16 residues. The V segment lost 0 bases and the J segment 5 bases; nucleotides outside the gene matches: 6. The CDR3 region is CATSDLTSGSMETQYF. CDR3 coding DNA: TGTGCCACCAGTGATTTGACTAGCGGGTCTATGGAGACCCAGTACTTC.